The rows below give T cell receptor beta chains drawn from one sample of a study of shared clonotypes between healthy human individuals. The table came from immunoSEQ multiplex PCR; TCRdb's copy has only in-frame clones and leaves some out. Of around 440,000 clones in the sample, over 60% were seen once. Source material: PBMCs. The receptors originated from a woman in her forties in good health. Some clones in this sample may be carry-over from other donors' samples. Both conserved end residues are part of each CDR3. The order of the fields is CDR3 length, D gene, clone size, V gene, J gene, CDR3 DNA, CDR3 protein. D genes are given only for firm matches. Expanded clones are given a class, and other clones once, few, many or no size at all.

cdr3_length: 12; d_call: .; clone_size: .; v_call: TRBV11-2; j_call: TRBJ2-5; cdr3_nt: TGTGCCAGCAGTCGGAGTTTAGAGACCCAGTACTTC; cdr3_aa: CASSRSLETQYF
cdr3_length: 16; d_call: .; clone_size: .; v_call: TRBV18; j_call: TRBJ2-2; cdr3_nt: TGTGCCAGCTCACCACGGAGGGGCTTTGACACCGGGGAGCTGTTTTTT; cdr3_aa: CASSPRRGFDTGELFF
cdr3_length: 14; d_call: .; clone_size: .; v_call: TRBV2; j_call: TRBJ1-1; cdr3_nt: TGTGCCAAGGGGTTAGGAGGGGAAAACACTGAAGCTTTCTTT; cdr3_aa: CAKGLGGENTEAFF
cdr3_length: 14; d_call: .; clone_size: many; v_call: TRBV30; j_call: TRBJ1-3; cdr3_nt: TGTGCCTGGAGTGTGGGGGGAGCTGGAAACACCATATATTTT; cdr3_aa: CAWSVGGAGNTIYF
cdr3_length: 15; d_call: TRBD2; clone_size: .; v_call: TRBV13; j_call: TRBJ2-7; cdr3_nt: TGTGCCAGCAGCCGCTGGGGCGGGAGGCCGGGGGAGCAGTACTTC; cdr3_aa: CASSRWGGRPGEQYF
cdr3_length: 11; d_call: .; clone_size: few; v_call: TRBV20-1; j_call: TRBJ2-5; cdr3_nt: TGCAGTGCTAGCAATCAAGAGACCCAGTACTTC; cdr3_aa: CSASNQETQYF
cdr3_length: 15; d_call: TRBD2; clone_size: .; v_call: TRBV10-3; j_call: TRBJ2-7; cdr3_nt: TGTGCCATCAATGAAGCCGGGACTAGTGCGTACGAGCAGTACTTC; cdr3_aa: CAINEAGTSAYEQYF
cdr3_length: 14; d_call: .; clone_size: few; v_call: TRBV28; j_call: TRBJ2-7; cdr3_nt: TGTGCCAGCAGTTTGGGGGACGTATCCTACGAGCAGTACTTC; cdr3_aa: CASSLGDVSYEQYF
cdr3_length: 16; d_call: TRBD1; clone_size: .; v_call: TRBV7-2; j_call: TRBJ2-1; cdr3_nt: TGTGCCAGCAGCTTGTTTGGGACAGGACCTAACAATGAGCAGTTCTTC; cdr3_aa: CASSLFGTGPNNEQFF
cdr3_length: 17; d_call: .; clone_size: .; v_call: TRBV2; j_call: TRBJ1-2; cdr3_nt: TGTGCCAGCAGTGACATCGGGGCCGAGATCGAAATCTTTGGCTACACCTTC; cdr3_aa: CASSDIGAEIEIFGYTF
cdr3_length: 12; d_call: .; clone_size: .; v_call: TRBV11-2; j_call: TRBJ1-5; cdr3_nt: TGTGCCAGCAGCTCTGATGCTCAGCCCCAGCATTTT; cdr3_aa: CASSSDAQPQHF
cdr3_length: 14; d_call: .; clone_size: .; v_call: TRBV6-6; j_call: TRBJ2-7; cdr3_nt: TGTGCCAGCAGTTCCTCGGGCCGGGTCTACGAGCAGTACTTC; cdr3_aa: CASSSSGRVYEQYF
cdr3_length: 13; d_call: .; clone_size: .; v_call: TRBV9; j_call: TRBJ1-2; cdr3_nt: TGTGCCAGCAGCCGGGACCTCCGGGGGGACTACACCTTC; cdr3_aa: CASSRDLRGDYTF
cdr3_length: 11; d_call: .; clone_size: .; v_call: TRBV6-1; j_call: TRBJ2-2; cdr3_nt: TGTGCCAGCAGGAGAGATGGGGAGCTGTTTTTT; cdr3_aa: CASRRDGELFF
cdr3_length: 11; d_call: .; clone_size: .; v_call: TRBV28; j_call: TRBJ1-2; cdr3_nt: TGTGCCAGCAGTCGCCACTATGGCTACACCTTC; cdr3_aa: CASSRHYGYTF
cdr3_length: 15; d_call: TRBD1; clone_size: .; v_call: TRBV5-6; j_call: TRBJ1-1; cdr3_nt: TGTGCCAGCAGCTGGACAGGGACCAGGAGCACTGAAGCTTTCTTT; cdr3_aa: CASSWTGTRSTEAFF
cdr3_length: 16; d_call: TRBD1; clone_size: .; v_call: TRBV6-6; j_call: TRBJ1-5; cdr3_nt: TGTGCCAGCAGATATTCCGGGACAGGGGGCAATCAGCCCCAGCATTTT; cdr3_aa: CASRYSGTGGNQPQHF
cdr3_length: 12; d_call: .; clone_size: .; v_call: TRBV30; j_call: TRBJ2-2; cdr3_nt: TGTGCCTGGGGCTACGGGTCCGGGGAGCTGTTTTTT; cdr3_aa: CAWGYGSGELFF
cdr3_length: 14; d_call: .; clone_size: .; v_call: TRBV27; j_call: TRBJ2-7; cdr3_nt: TGTGCCAGCAGTCCACGGCGGGTCCCCTACGAGCAGTACTTC; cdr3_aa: CASSPRRVPYEQYF
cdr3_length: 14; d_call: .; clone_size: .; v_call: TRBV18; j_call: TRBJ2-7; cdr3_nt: TGTGCCAGCTCACCCGGCAGGGCGACCTACGAGCAGTACTTC; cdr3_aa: CASSPGRATYEQYF
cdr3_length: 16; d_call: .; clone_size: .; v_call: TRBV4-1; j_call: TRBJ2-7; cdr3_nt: TGCGCCAGCAGCAAGGGGCCCCCGGAGAGGTTGTACGAGCAGTACTTC; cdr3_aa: CASSKGPPERLYEQYF
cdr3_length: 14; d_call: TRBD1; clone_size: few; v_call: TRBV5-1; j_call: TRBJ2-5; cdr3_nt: TGCGCCAGCAGCCCGGGACAGTCGCAAGAGACCCAGTACTTC; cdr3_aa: CASSPGQSQETQYF
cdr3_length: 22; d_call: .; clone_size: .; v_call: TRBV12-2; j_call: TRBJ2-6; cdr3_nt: TGTGCAAGTCGCTTAGCGGTAGCGGACAGGGGGGTTGTCCTCTCTGGGGCCAACGTCCTGACTTTC; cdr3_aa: CASRLAVADRGVVLSGANVLTF
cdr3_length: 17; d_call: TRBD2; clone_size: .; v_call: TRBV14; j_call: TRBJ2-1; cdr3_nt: TGTGCCAGCAGCCAAGATTGGGGTAGCGGGAGCTACAATGAGCAGTTCTTC; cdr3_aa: CASSQDWGSGSYNEQFF
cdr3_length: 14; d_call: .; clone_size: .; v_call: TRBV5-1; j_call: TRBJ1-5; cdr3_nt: TGCGCCAGCAGCTCGGTGGGAGGGGAACAGCCCCAGCATTTT; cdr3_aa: CASSSVGGEQPQHF
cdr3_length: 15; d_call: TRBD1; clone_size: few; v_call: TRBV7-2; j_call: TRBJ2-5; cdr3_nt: TGTGCCAGCAGCGCAGGGGGACAGGGAGGTGAGACCCAGTACTTC; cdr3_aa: CASSAGGQGGETQYF
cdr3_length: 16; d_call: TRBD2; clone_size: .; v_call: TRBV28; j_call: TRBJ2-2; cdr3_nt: TGTGCCAGCAGAAATGCGGGAGGGCGGGACACCGGGGAGCTGTTTTTT; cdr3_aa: CASRNAGGRDTGELFF
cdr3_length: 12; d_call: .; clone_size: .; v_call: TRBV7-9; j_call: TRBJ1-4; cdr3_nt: TGTGCCAGCAGCTTATTAGGGGATCTCGCGTTTTTT; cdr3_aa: CASSLLGDLAFF
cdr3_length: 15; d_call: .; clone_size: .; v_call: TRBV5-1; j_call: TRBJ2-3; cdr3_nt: TGCGCCAGCAGCTTGGGGGATATTGGTACAGATACGCAGTATTTT; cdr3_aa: CASSLGDIGTDTQYF
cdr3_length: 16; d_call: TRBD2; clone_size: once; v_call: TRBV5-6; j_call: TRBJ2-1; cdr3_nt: TGTGCCAGCAGCTTGTGGTTAGCGGGAGGGCCATATGAGCAGTTCTTC; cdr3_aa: CASSLWLAGGPYEQFF
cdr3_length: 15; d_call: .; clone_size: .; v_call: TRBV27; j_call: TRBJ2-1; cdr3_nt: TGTGCCAGCAGTTTATCACGGACCTCCTACAATGAGCAGTTCTTC; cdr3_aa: CASSLSRTSYNEQFF
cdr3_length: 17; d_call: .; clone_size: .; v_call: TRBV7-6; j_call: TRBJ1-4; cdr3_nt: TGTGCCAGCAGCCCAACAGACGGGGTTGCAACTAATGAAAAACTGTTTTTT; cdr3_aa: CASSPTDGVATNEKLFF
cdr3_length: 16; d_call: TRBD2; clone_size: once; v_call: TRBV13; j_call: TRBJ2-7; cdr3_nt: TGTGCCAGCAGCTTAGCGGGGACTAGCGGACTCTACGAGCAGTACTTC; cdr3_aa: CASSLAGTSGLYEQYF
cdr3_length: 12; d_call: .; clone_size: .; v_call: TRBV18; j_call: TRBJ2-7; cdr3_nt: TGTGCCAGCTCACCAGGATACTACGAGCAGTACTTC; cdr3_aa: CASSPGYYEQYF
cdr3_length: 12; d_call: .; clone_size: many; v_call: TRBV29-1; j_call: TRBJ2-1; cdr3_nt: TGCAGCGCGGGTCTCCCAGACAATGAGCAGTTCTTC; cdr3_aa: CSAGLPDNEQFF
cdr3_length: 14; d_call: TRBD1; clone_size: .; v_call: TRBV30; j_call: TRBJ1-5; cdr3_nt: TGTGCCTGGAGTGCAGGGGGTAGGAATCAGCCCCAGCATTTT; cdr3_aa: CAWSAGGRNQPQHF
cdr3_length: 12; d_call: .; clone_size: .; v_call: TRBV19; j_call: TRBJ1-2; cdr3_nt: TGTGCCAGTAGTATAGTGGCGGATGGCTACACCTTC; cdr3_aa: CASSIVADGYTF
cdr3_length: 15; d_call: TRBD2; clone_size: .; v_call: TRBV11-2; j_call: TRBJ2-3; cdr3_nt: TGTGCCAGCAGCCTTACGCACGGGAGGGCAGATACGCAGTATTTT; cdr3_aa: CASSLTHGRADTQYF
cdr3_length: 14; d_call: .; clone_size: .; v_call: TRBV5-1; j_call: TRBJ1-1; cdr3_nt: TGCGCCAGCACCCCTGGCAGGGTTAACACTGAAGCTTTCTTT; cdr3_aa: CASTPGRVNTEAFF
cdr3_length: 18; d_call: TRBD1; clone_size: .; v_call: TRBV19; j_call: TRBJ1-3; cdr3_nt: TGTGCCAGTAGTATAGCCAATGGGGGACAGGGGGCTGGAAACACCATATATTTT; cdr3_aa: CASSIANGGQGAGNTIYF
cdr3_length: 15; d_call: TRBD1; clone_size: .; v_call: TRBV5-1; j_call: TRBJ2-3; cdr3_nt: TGCGCCAGCAGTCCCGGGACAGGGGGCGCAGATACGCAGTATTTT; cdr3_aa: CASSPGTGGADTQYF
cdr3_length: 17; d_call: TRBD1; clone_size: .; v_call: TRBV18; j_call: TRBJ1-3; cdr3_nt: TGTGCCAGCTCACCGTCGGGACAGCAAACGGGGGGAAACACCATATATTTT; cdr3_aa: CASSPSGQQTGGNTIYF
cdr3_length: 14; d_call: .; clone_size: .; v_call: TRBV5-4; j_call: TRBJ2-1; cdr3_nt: TGTGCCAGCAGCTTAAGGACCAGAAACAATGAGCAGTTCTTC; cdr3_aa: CASSLRTRNNEQFF
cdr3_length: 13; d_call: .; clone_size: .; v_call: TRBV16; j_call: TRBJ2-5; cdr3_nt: TGTGCCAGCAGCCCGGAGGATGGGGAGACCCAGTACTTC; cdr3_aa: CASSPEDGETQYF
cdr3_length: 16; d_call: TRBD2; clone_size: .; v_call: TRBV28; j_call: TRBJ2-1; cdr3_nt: TGTGCCAGCAGTTTAGATCTAGCGGGAATTGACAATGAGCAGTTCTTC; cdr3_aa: CASSLDLAGIDNEQFF